This T cell receptor beta chain was sequenced in a study of CD8+CD57+ T cells in acquired aplastic anemia (dated by TCRdb to the late 2010s). Looking at the study overall: On average, sorted CD4+ and CD8+ cells yielded 3.2 ug of extracted DNA, with a range of roughly 0.17 to 27.4 ug. CD8+CD57+ expansion was defined as a frequency above the mean frequency observed in healthy subjects. Broader findings and caveats from the paper: Twenty-nine CD8+ CDR3 sequences were found to be shared between patients and controls, but these sequences appeared to be highly expressed in patients and within the immunodominant clones of the patients. Between patients and healthy controls, no significant difference in CD8+ Simpson's diversity was found (P=0.060).

Genomic DNA served as template for TCR beta VDJ combination and CDR3 sequence profiling. TCR repertoire sequencing was run on an Illumina HiSeq 2000. The study's processing was this. Repertoires were assessed using TRBV/TRBJ rearrangement plots, CDR3 size and DJ length profiles, and Simpson's diversity index. Whichever DNA sequence was most abundant in the deep sequencing data was defined as the immunodominant clone. CDR3 amino acid sequences were checked for sharing between subjects and were compared against published repertoires and the VDJdb database. The public sequencing data were trimmed at Q25 with fastp and processed into clonotypes with MiXCR by TCRdb, which kept only in-frame beta chains. Merged by CDR3 protein, the rows form single entries marked with the most common genes and DNA. TCRdb, not the authors, supplied the V and J calls. The sample table contains about 150,000 distinct CDR3 sequences; only one count was recorded for roughly 49% of them. Of the sample, about an eighth falls within the top ten clones.

Expansion of CD8+CD57+ cells had been shown by flow cytometry in the patients chosen for sequencing. Severe acquired aplastic anemia was diagnosed in all patients according to International Study of Aplastic Anemia and Agranulocytosis and Camitta criteria. Patients had received no therapy at the time of blood sampling. In this study, sorted CD4+ and CD8+ T cells from the blood of healthy subjects and of severe aplastic anemia patients had their TCR repertoires deep-sequenced. In the USA, patient enrollment took place under clinicaltrials.gov protocols 00001620, 01623167, 00001397, 00071045, 00081523 and 00961064. Ficoll-Paque density gradient centrifugation was used to isolate peripheral blood mononuclear cells. CD4+ and CD8+ T cells were sorted by FACS or magnetic beads before DNA extraction. Worth noting for this clonotype: The antigen it recognizes is unknown. Per-base quality was not reported, and no clone a single base away is much larger than it.

The CDR3 runs 13 residues from the cysteine to the phenylalanine. Of the read, only the CDR3 DNA is kept; its 39 bases are in frame from base 1. Trimming removed 10 bases from V and 5 bases from J; the gene matches leave 8 bases unexplained. The CDR1 and CDR2 encoded by the germline V gene are MGHDK and SYGVNS. The sequence links TRBV25-1 to TRBJ2-7; the junction holds 10 bases that match TRBD1. Sample: sorted CD4+, CD8+, or CD8+CD57+ T cells (not recorded which) from PBMCs. This clonotype was obtained from a human donor with aplastic anemia. DNA sequence: TGTGCCACGAGACAGGGGGCTGTCGACGAGCAGTACTTC. This encodes CATRQGAVDEQYF.